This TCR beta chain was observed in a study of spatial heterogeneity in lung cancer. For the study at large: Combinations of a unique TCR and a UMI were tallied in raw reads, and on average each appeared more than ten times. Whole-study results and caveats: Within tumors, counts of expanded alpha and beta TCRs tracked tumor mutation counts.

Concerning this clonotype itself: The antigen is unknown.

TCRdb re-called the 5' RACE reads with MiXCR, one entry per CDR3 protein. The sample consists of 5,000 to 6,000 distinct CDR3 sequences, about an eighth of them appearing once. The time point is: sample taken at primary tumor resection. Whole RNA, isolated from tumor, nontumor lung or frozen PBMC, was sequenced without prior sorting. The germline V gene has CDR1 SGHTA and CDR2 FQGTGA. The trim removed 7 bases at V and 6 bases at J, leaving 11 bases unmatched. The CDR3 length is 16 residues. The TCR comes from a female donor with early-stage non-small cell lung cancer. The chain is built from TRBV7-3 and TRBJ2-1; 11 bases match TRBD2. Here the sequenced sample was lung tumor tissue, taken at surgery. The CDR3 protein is CASTSGGLAGGNEQFF. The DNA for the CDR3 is TGTGCCAGCACCTCAGGTGGGCTAGCGGGAGGCAATGAGCAGTTCTTC. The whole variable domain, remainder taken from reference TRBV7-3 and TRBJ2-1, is GAGVSQTPSNKVTEKGKYVELRCDPISGHTALYWYRQSLGQGPEFLIYFQGTGAADDSGLPNDRFFAVRPEGSVSTLKIQRTERGDSAVYLCASTSGGLAGGNEQFFGPGTRLTVL.